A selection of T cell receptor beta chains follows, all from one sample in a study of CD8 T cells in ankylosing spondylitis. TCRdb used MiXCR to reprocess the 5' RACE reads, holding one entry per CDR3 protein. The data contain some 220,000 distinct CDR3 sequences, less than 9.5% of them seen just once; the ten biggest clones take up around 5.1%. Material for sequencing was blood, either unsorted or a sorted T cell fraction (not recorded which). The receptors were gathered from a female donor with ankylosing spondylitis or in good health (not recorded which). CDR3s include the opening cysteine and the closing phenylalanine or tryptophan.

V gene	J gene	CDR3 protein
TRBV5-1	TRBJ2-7	CASSLGALVHEQYF
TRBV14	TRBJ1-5	CASSMSNQPQHF
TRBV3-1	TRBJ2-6	CASSPDPRGANVLTF
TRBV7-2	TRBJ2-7	CASSLDIWGGTYEQYF
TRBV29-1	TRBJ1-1	CSVQQGLNTEAFF
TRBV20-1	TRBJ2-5	CSASFRGLGTQYF
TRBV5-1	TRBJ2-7	CASSLEAASSYEQYF
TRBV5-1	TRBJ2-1	CASSETPEEQFF
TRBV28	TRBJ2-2	CASKEQGLTGELFF
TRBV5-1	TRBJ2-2	CASNEGSSGELFF
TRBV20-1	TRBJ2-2	CSARDFYTGELFF
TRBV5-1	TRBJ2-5	CASSLEGTSKETQYF
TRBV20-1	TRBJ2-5	CSARKGLAGWGETQYF
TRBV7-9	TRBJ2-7	CASSRPGGGFNEQYF
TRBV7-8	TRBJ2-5	CASSIGTSGWSETQYF